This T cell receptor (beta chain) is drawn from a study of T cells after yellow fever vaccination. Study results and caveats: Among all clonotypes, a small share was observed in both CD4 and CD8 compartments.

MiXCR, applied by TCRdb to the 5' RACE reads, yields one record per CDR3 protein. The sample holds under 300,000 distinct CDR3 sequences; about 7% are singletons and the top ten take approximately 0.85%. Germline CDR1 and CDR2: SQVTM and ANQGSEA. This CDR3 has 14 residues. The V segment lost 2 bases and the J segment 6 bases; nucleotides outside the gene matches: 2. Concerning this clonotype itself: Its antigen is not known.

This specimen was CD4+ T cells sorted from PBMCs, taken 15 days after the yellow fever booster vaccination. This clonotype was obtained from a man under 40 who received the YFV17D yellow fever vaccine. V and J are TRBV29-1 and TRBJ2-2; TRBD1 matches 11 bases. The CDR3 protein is CSVERGQGAGELFF. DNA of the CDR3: TGCAGCGTTGAAAGGGGACAGGGGGCCGGGGAGCTGTTTTTT.